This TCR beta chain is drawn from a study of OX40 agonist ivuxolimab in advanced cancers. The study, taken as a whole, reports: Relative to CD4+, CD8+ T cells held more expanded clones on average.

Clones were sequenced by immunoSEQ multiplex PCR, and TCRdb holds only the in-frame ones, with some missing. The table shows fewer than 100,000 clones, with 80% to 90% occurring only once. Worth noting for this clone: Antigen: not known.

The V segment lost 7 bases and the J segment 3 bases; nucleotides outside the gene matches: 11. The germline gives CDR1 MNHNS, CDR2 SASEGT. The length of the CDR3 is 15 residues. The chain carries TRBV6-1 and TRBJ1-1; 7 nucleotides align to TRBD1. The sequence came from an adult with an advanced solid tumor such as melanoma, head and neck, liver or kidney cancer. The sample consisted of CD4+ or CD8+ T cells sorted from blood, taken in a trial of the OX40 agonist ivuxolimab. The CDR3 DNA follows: TGTGCCAGCACCCAGGAGTCCAGGGGGTACACTGAAGCTTTCTTT. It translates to CASTQESRGYTEAFF.